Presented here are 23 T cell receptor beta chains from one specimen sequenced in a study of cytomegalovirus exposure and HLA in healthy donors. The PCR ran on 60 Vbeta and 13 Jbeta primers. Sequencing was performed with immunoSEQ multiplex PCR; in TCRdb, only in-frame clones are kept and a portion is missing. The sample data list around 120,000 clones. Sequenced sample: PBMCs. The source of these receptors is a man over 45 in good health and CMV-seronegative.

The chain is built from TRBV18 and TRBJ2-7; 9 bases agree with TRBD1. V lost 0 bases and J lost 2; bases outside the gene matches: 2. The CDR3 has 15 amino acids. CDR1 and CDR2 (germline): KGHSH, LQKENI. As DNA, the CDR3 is TGTGCCAGCTCACCACCGGGGACAGGGACCTACGAGCAGTACTTC. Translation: CASSPPGTGTYEQYF. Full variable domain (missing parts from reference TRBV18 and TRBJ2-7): NAGVMQNPRHLVRRRGQEARLRCSPMKGHSHVYWYRQLPEEGLKFMVYLQKENIIDESGMPKERFSAEFPKEGPSILRIQQVVRGDSAAYFCASSPPGTGTYEQYFGPGTRLTVT.

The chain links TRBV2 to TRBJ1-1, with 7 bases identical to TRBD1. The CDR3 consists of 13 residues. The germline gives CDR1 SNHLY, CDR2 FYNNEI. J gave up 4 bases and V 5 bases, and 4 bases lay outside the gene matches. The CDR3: CASSSQGSTEAFF. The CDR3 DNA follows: TGTGCCAGCAGTTCACAGGGGAGCACTGAAGCTTTCTTT. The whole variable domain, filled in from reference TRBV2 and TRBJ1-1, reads EPEVTQTPSHQVTQMGQEVILRCVPISNHLYFYWYRQILGQKVEFLVSFYNNEISEKSEIFDDQFSVERPDGSNFTLKIRSTKLEDSAMYFCASSSQGSTEAFFGQGTRLTVV.

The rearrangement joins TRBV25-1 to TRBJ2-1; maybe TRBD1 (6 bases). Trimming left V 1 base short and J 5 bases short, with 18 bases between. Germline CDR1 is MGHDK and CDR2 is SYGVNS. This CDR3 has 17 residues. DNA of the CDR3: TGTGCCAGCAGTGAATCTCCCGGCAGGGGAAAACACAATGAGCAGTTCTTC. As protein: CASSESPGRGKHNEQFF.

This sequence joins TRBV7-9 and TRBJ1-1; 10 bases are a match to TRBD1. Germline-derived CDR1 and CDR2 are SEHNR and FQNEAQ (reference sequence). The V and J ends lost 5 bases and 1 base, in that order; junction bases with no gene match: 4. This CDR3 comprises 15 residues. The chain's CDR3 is CASSTWDRGNTEAFF. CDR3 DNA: TGTGCCAGCAGCACCTGGGACAGGGGGAACACTGAAGCTTTCTTT.

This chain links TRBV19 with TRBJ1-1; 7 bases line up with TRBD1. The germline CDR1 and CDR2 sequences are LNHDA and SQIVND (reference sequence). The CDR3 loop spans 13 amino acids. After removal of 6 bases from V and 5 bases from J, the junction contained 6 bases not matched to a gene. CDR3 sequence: CASSDRETTEAFF. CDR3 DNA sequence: TGTGCCAGTAGCGACAGGGAGACGACTGAAGCTTTCTTT.

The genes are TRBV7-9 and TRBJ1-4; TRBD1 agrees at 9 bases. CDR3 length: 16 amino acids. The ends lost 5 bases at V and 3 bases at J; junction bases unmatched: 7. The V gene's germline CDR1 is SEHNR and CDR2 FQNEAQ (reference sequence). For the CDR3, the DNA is TGTGCCAGCAGCGCGACAGGGGGGATGGCTAATGAAAAACTGTTTTTT. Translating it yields CASSATGGMANEKLFF. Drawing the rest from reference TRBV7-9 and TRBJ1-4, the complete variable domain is DTGVSQNPRHKITKRGQNVTFRCDPISEHNRLYWYRQTLGQGPEFLTYFQNEAQLEKSRLLSDRFSAERPKGSFSTLEIQRTEQGDSAMYLCASSATGGMANEKLFFGSGTQLSVL.

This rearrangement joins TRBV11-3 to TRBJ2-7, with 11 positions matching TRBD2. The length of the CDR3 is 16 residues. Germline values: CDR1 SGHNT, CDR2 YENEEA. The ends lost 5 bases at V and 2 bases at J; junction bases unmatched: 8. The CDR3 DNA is TGTGCCAGCAGCCCACGTGGGACTAGCGGAACCTACGAGCAGTACTTC. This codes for CASSPRGTSGTYEQYF.

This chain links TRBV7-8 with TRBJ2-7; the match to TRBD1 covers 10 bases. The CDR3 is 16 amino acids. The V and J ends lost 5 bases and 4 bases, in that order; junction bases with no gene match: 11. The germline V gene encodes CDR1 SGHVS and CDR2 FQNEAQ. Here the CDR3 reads CASSPFGGTGVYEQYF. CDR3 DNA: TGTGCCAGCAGCCCTTTCGGGGGGACAGGGGTATACGAGCAGTACTTC.

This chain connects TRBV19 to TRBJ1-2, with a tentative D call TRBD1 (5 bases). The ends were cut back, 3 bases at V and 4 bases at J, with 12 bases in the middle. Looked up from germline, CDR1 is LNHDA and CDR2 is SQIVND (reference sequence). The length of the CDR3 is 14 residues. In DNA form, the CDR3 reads TGTGCCAGTAGTATGGGCGGGACGGTCTATGGCTACACCTTC. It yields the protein CASSMGGTVYGYTF. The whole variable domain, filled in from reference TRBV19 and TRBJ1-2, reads DGGITQSPKYLFRKEGQNVTLSCEQNLNHDAMYWYRQDPGQGLRLIYYSQIVNDFQKGDIAEGYSVSREKKESFPLTVTSAQKNPTAFYLCASSMGGTVYGYTFGSGTRLTVV.

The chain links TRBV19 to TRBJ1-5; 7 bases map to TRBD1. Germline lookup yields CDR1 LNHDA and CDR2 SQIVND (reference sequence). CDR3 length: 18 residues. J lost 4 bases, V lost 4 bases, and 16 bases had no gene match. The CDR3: CASSTPVNRGGWNQPQHF. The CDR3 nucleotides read TGTGCCAGTAGTACGCCCGTTAACAGGGGAGGCTGGAATCAGCCCCAGCATTTT.

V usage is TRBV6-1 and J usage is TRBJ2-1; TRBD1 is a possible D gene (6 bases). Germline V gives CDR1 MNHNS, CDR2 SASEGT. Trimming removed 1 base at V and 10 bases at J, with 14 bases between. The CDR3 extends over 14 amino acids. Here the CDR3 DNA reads TGTGCCAGCAGTGAAGTGGGCAGGGGCAACGAGCAGTTCTTC. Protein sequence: CASSEVGRGNEQFF.

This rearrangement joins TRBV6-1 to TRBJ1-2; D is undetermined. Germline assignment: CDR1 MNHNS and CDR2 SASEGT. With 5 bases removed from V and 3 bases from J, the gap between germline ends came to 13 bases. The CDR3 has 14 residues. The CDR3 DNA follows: TGTGCCAGCAGTCCCTCAATACAGTACTATGGCTACACCTTC. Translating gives CASSPSIQYYGYTF.

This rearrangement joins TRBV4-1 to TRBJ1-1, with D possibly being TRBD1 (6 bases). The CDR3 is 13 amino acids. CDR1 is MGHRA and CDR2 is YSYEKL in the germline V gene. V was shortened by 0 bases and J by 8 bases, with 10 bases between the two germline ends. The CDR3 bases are TGCGCCAGCAGCCAAGATGAGGGACAAGAAGCTTTCTTT. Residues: CASSQDEGQEAFF.

CDR3 in DNA: TGTGCCAGCAGCGCTCCGGGACAGGGCAACGAGCAGTACTTC. Amino acids: CASSAPGQGNEQYF. The chain has TRBV25-1 and TRBJ2-7, with 9 positions matching TRBD1. The CDR3 has 14 residues. V was pared by 6 bases and J by 5 bases, with 8 bases of the junction left unmatched. Germline-derived CDR1 and CDR2 are MGHDK and SYGVNS.

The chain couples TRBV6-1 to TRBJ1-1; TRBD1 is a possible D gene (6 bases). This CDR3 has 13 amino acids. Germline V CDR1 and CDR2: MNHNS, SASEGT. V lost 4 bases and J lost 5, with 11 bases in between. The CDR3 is CASSAGGGTEAFF. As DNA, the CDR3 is TGTGCCAGCAGTGCGGGAGGGGGGACTGAAGCTTTCTTT.

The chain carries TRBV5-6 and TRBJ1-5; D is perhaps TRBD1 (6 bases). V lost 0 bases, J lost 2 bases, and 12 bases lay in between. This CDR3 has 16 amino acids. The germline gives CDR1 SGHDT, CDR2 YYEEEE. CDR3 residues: CASSLGRGVRNQPQHF. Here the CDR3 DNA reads TGTGCCAGCAGCTTGGGCAGGGGAGTTCGCAATCAGCCCCAGCATTTT.

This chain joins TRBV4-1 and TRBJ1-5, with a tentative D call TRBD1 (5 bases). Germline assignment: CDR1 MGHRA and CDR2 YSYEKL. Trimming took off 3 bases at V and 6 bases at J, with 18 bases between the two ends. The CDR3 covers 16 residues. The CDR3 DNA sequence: TGCGCCAGCAGCCACTACGGGGGAGACAAGGGTCAGCCCCAGCATTTT. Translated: CASSHYGGDKGQPQHF.

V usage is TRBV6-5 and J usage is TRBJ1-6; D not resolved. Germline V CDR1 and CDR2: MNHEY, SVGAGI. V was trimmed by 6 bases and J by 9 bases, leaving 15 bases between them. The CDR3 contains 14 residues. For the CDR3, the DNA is TGTGCCAGCAGGGTGGGCGGGATGGCTTCACCCCTCCACTTT. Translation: CASRVGGMASPLHF.

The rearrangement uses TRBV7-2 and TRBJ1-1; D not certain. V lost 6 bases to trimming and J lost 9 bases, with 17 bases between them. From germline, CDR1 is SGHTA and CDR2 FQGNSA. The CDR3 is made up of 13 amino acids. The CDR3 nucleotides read TGTGCCAGCAGTTTTGGATTGGACTCTCAAGCTTTCTTT. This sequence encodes CASSFGLDSQAFF.

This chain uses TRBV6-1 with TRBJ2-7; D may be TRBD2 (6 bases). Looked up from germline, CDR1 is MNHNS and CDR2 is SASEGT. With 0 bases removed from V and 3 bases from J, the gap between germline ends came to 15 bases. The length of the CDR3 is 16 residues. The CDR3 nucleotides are TGTGCCAGCAGTGAAGCGCTAGGAGGGCAGTTCTACGAGCAGTACTTC. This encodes CASSEALGGQFYEQYF.

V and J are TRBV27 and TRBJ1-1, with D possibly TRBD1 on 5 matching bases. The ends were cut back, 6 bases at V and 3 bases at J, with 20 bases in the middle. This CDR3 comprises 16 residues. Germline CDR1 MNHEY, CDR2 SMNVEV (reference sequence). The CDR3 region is CASRGRGGVADTEAFF. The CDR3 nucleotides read TGTGCCAGCAGGGGAAGGGGAGGCGTCGCGGACACTGAAGCTTTCTTT.

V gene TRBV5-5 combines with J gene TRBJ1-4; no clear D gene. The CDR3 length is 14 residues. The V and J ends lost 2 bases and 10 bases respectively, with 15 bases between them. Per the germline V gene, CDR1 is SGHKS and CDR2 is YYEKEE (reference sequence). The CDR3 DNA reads TGTGCCAGCAGCTTCGGAGGCGCTGACGGAAAACTGTTTTTT. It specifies CASSFGGADGKLFF.

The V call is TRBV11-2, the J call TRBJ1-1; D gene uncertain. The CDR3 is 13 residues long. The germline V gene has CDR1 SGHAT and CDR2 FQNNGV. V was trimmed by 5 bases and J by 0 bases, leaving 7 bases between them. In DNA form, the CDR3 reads TGTGCCAGCAGCCCGGAGATGAACACTGAAGCTTTCTTT. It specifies CASSPEMNTEAFF.